The rows below give T cell receptor beta chains drawn from one sample of a study of blood T cell repertoires in COVID-19. Method: immunoSEQ multiplex PCR; TCRdb's copy keeps in-frame clones and lacks some. The sample contains nearly 300,000 clones, about 87% of which appear only once. The sample comprised peripheral blood. The origin of the receptors is a woman aged 30 to 39 who had recovered from COVID-19. Both conserved end residues are part of each CDR3. D genes are given only for firm matches. Rows give clone size only sometimes, using once, few, many, or a class for an expanded clone.

v_gene: TRBV7-9; d_gene: TRBD1; j_gene: TRBJ2-3; abundance: NA; CDR3nt: TGTGCCAGCAGCTTAGAAAGGGGGCTGGGTAGCACAGATACGCAGTATTTT; CDR3aa: CASSLERGLGSTDTQYF
v_gene: TRBV7-9; d_gene: NA; j_gene: TRBJ1-5; abundance: NA; CDR3nt: TGTGCCAGCAGCTTAGTAGATCAGCCCCAGCATTTT; CDR3aa: CASSLVDQPQHF
v_gene: TRBV5-5; d_gene: NA; j_gene: TRBJ1-4; abundance: NA; CDR3nt: TGTGCCAGCAGCTTTGGAACAGGGTGGAATGAAAAACTGTTTTTT; CDR3aa: CASSFGTGWNEKLFF
v_gene: TRBV28; d_gene: NA; j_gene: TRBJ2-1; abundance: NA; CDR3nt: TGTGCCAGCAGTTTAGGGGGGAGCTCCTACAATGAGCAGTTCTTC; CDR3aa: CASSLGGSSYNEQFF
v_gene: TRBV19; d_gene: NA; j_gene: TRBJ1-5; abundance: NA; CDR3nt: TGTGCCAGTAATCGACAGGTTTTTGGCAATCAGCCCCAGCATTTT; CDR3aa: CASNRQVFGNQPQHF
v_gene: TRBV20-1; d_gene: TRBD2; j_gene: TRBJ2-1; abundance: NA; CDR3nt: TGCAGTGCTAGTTCTATTTCTTGGCGGGGGGGATACAATGAGCAGTTCTTC; CDR3aa: CSASSISWRGGYNEQFF
v_gene: TRBV7-9; d_gene: NA; j_gene: TRBJ2-1; abundance: NA; CDR3nt: TGTGCCAGCAGTACGGCGGTATACAATGAGCAGTTCTTC; CDR3aa: CASSTAVYNEQFF
v_gene: TRBV2; d_gene: NA; j_gene: TRBJ2-5; abundance: NA; CDR3nt: TGTGCCAGCAGCGTAACCAGGGAAAAAGAGACCCAGTACTTC; CDR3aa: CASSVTREKETQYF
v_gene: TRBV5-1; d_gene: NA; j_gene: TRBJ2-7; abundance: once; CDR3nt: TGCGCCAGCAGCCTGCAGGGGAGCGACGAGCAGTACTTC; CDR3aa: CASSLQGSDEQYF
v_gene: TRBV6-5; d_gene: NA; j_gene: TRBJ1-5; abundance: NA; CDR3nt: TGTGCCAGCAACGACAGGCAGGAGAATCAGCCCCAGCATTTT; CDR3aa: CASNDRQENQPQHF